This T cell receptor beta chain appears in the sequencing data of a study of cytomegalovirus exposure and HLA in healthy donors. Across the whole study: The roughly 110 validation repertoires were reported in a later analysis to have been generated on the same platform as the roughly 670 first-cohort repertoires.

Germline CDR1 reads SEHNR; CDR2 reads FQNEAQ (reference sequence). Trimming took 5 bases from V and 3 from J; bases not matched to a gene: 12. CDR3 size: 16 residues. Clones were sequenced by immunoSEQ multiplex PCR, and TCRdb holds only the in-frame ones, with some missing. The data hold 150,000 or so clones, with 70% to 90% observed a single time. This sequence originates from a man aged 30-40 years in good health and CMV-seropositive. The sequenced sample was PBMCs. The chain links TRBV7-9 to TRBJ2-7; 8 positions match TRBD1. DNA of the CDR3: TGTGCCAGCAGCCTCACGACAGGGGAGTGGCGCTACGAGCAGTACTTC. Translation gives CASSLTTGEWRYEQYF.